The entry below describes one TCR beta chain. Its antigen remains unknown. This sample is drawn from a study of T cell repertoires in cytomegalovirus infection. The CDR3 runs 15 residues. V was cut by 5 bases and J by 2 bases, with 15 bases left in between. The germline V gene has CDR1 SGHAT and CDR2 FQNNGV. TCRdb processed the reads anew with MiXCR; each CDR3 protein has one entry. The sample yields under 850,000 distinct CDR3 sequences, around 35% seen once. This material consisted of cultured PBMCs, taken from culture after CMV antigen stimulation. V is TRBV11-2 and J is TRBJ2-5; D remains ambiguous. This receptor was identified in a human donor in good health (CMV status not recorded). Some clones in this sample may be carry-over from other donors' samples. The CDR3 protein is CASSPRPLPQETQYF. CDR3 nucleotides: TGTGCCAGCAGCCCCCGGCCCCTACCACAAGAGACCCAGTACTTC.